The 15 T cell receptor beta chains in this list originate from one sample, sequenced in a study of blood T cell repertoires in COVID-19. Assay used: immunoSEQ multiplex PCR; TCRdb lists only in-frame clones, some missing. The sample carries some 520,000 clones, about 88% recorded once. The material sequenced was peripheral blood. These TCRs come from a man between 18 and 35 years old with COVID-19, enrolled during active disease.

J is TRBJ2-3 and V is TRBV6-5, with 7 bases lining up with TRBD2. Germline CDR1 and CDR2: MNHEY and SVGAGI. Unmatched junction bases numbered 6, after V lost 6 bases and J lost 0 bases. The CDR3 contains 15 residues. CDR3 in DNA: TGTGCCAGCAGAAGCGGGACTACTAGCACAGATACGCAGTATTTT. Translation: CASRSGTTSTDTQYF.

V is TRBV2 and J is TRBJ2-2; 10 bases align to TRBD1. Losses at the gene ends were 5 bases for V and 2 bases for J; bases not matched to a gene: 5. The CDR3 has 16 residues. Germline-derived CDR1 and CDR2 are SNHLY and FYNNEI. DNA of the CDR3: TGTGCCAGCAGTCCTAGGACAGGGGGAAACACCGGGGAGCTGTTTTTT. This translates into CASSPRTGGNTGELFF. Supplemented by reference TRBV2 and TRBJ2-2, the full variable domain reads EPEVTQTPSHQVTQMGQEVILRCVPISNHLYFYWYRQILGQKVEFLVSFYNNEISEKSEIFDDQFSVERPDGSNFTLKIRSTKLEDSAMYFCASSPRTGGNTGELFFGEGSRLTVL.

J is TRBJ2-1 and V is TRBV12-3 or TRBV12-4; no clear D. This CDR3 region has 12 residues. Trimming removed 5 bases from V and 6 bases from J, with 8 bases in between. The DNA for the CDR3 is TGTGCCAGCAGTCCTCAGCGCAATGAGCAGTTCTTC. It codes for CASSPQRNEQFF.

The chain employs TRBV13 and TRBJ2-7; TRBD1 might be the D (6 bases). Per the germline V gene, CDR1 is PRHDT and CDR2 is FYEKMQ (reference sequence). Trimming pared 0 bases from V and 7 bases from J, leaving 7 bases between. The CDR3 runs to 12 residues. CDR3 in amino acids: CASSLGTGEQYF. DNA of the CDR3: TGTGCCAGCAGCTTAGGGACAGGAGAGCAGTACTTC.

The V call is TRBV3-1 (or the pseudogene TRBV3-2), the J call TRBJ1-4, with D possibly being TRBD1 (5 bases). The CDR3 consists of 14 residues. CDR1 is LGHDT, CDR2 YNNKEL, per germline (reference sequence). V lost 3 bases and J lost 6, with 11 bases in between. CDR3 loop: CASSHGGFDEKLFF. The DNA of the CDR3 is TGTGCCAGCAGCCATGGGGGGTTTGATGAAAAACTGTTTTTT.

V usage is TRBV29-1 and J usage is TRBJ1-2; weak D call: TRBD1 (5 bases). In germline, CDR1 is SQVTM, CDR2 ANQGSEA. CDR3 length: 13 amino acids. Trimming pared 4 bases from V and 2 bases from J, leaving 11 bases between. CDR3 region: CSVVFRGNYGYTF. CDR3 DNA: TGCAGCGTTGTTTTTAGGGGCAACTATGGCTACACCTTC. The complete variable domain, with remaining parts taken from reference TRBV29-1 and TRBJ1-2, reads SAVISQKPSRDICQRGTSLTIQCQVDSQVTMMFWYRQQPGQSLTLIATANQGSEATYESGFVIDKFPISRPNLTFSTLTVSNMSPEDSSIYLCSVVFRGNYGYTFGSGTRLTVV.

The rearrangement links TRBV5-1 to TRBJ2-2, with 12 bases fitting TRBD2. With V trimmed by 0 bases and J by 6 bases, 3 bases remained unmatched. The CDR3 has 16 residues. CDR1 and CDR2 from the germline V gene are SGHRS and YFSETQ. As DNA, the CDR3 is TGCGCCAGCAGCTTGGGCGGACTAGCGGGACCCGGGGAGCTGTTTTTT. This encodes CASSLGGLAGPGELFF.

The gene calls are TRBV6-1 and TRBJ2-1; D not resolved. V lost 3 bases and J lost 10, with 10 bases in between. Germline CDR1 is MNHNS and CDR2 is SASEGT. The CDR3 totals 12 residues. CDR3 in amino acids: CASSDQPAEQFF. The CDR3 coding sequence is TGTGCCAGCAGTGATCAACCAGCGGAGCAGTTCTTC.

The chain joins TRBV6-5 to TRBJ1-2, with 8 bases matching TRBD1. V lost 6 bases and J lost 8; bases outside the gene matches: 5. This CDR3 contains 12 residues. Germline V gives CDR1 MNHEY, CDR2 SVGAGI. The CDR3 DNA follows: TGTGCCAGCAGGGCGACAGGGGTCGGCTACACCTTC. Its protein is CASRATGVGYTF.

The rearrangement links TRBV4-1 to TRBJ2-7, with 9 bases that match TRBD1. Trimming removed 7 bases from V and 2 bases from J; junction bases left unmatched: 6. This CDR3 has 14 amino acids. The V gene's germline CDR1 is MGHRA and CDR2 YSYEKL. This CDR3 reads CASKPGQGAYEQYF. The CDR3 bases are TGCGCCAGCAAACCGGGACAGGGAGCCTACGAGCAGTACTTC.

The rearrangement joins TRBV12-3 or TRBV12-4 to TRBJ2-5; D not resolved. Trimming took off 2 bases at V and 1 base at J, with 5 bases between the two ends. This CDR3 contains 13 residues. This CDR3 is CASSLRSQETQYF. For the CDR3, the DNA is TGTGCCAGCAGTTTACGGTCCCAAGAGACCCAGTACTTC.

The chain couples TRBV13 to TRBJ1-1, with 7 bases matching TRBD1. With V trimmed by 1 base and J by 5 bases, 10 bases remained unmatched. Germline values: CDR1 PRHDT, CDR2 FYEKMQ (reference sequence). The CDR3 runs 16 residues. Written as DNA, the CDR3 is TGTGCCAGCAGCTTAGTCAGAGGGGCAGGGGGTACTGAAGCTTTCTTT. This encodes CASSLVRGAGGTEAFF.

The rearrangement joins TRBV10-3 to TRBJ2-5, with 7 positions matching TRBD1. Germline trimming cut 3 bases from V and 5 bases from J; bases unmatched to any gene: 0. This CDR3 contains 12 residues. The germline gives CDR1 ENHRY, CDR2 SYGVKD. This chain's CDR3 is CAISDRGETQYF. CDR3 nucleotides: TGTGCCATCAGTGACAGGGGGGAGACCCAGTACTTC.

J is TRBJ1-5 and V is TRBV19, with 7 positions matching TRBD1. The trim removed 1 base at V and 7 bases at J, leaving 10 bases unmatched. From germline, CDR1 is LNHDA and CDR2 SQIVND (reference sequence). There are 16 residues in the CDR3. CDR3 nucleotide sequence: TGTGCCAGTAGTATAGGGACCAGGGGGGTTGGACAGCCCCAGCATTTT. This codes for CASSIGTRGVGQPQHF.

J is TRBJ2-1 and V is TRBV2; D possibly corresponds to TRBD1 (7 bases). Germline V gives CDR1 SNHLY, CDR2 FYNNEI. V was clipped by 0 bases and J by 8 bases, with 17 bases between them. The CDR3 length is 16 residues. CDR3 sequence: CASSEARRGRIDEQFF. DNA of the CDR3: TGTGCCAGCAGTGAAGCGCGGAGGGGGCGTATCGATGAGCAGTTCTTC.